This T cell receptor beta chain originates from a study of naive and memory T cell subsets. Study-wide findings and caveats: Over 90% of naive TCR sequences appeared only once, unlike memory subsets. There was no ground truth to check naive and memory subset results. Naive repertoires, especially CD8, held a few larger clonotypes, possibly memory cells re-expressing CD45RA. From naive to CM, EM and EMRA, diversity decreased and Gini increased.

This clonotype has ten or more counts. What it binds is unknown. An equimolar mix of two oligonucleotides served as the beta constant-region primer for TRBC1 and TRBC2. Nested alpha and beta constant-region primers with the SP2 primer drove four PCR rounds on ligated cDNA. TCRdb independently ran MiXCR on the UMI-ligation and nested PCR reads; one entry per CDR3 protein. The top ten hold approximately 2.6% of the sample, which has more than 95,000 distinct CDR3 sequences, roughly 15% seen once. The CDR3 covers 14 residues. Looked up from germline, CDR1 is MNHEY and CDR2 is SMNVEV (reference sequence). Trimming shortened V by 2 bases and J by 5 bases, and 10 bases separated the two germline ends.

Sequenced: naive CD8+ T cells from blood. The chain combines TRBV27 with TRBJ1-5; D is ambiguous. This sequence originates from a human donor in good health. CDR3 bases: TGTGCCAGCAGTTTAAGCCCGGGCTATCAGCCCCAGCATTTT. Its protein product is CASSLSPGYQPQHF.